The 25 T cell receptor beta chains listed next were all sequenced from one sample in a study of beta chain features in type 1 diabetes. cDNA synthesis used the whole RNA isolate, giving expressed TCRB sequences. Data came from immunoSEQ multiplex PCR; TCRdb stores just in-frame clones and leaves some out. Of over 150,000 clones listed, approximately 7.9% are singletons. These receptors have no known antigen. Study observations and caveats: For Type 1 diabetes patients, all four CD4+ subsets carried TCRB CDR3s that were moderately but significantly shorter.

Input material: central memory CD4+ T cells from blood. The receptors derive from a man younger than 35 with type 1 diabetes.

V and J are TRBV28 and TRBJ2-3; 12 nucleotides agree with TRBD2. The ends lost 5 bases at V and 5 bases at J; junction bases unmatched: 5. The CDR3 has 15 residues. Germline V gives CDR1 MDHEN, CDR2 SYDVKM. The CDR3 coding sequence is TGTGCCAGCAGTACGACTAGCGGGAGCGGAGATACGCAGTATTTT. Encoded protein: CASSTTSGSGDTQYF.

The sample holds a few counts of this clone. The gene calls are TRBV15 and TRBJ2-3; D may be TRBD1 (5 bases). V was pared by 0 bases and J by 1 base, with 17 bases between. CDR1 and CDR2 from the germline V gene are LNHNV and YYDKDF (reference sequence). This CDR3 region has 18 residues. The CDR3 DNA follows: TGTGCCACCAGCAGAGATCGCCTCGCAGGGATAGGCACAGATACGCAGTATTTT. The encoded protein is CATSRDRLAGIGTDTQYF.

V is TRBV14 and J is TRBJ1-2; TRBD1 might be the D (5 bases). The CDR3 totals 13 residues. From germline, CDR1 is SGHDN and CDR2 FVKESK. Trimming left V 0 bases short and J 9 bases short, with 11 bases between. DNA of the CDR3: TGTGCCAGCAGCCAAGAATCTAACAGGCGCTACACCTTC. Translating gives CASSQESNRRYTF.

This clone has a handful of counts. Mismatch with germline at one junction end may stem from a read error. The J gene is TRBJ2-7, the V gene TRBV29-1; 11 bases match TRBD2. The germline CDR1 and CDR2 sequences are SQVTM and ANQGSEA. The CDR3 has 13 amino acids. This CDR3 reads CSAEGLAGYEQYF. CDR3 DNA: TGCAGCGCTGAAGGACTAGCGGGCTACGAGCAGTACTTC.

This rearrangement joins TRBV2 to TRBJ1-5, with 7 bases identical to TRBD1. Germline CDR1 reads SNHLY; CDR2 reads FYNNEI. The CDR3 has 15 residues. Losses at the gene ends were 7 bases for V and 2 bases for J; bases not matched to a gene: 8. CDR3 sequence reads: CASTRGVMGNQPQHF. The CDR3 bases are TGTGCCAGCACCAGGGGGGTAATGGGCAATCAGCCCCAGCATTTT.

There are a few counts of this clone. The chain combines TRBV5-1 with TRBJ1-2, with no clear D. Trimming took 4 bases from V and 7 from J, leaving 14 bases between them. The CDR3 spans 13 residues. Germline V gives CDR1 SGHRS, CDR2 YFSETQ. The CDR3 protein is CASSDMSLGGYTF. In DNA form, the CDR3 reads TGCGCCAGCAGCGATATGAGTCTTGGTGGCTACACCTTC.

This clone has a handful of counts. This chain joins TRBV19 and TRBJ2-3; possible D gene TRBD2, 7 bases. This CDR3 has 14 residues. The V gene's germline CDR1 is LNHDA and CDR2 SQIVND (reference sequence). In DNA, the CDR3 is TGTGCTTCTTGCGGGGGCGGCTCCACAGATACGCAGTATTTT. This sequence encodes CASCGGGSTDTQYF.

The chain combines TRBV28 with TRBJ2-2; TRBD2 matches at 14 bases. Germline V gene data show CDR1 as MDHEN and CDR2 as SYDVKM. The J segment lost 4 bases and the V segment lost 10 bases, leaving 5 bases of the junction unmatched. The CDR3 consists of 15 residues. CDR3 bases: TGTGCCACAGGGGGGACTAGCGGGAGCACCGGGGAGCTGTTTTTT. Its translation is CATGGTSGSTGELFF.

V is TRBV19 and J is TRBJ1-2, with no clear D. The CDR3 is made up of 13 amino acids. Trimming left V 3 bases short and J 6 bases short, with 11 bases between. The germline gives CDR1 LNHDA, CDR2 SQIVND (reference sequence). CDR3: CASSIPTLDGYTF. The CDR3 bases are TGTGCCAGTAGTATCCCGACATTGGATGGCTACACCTTC.

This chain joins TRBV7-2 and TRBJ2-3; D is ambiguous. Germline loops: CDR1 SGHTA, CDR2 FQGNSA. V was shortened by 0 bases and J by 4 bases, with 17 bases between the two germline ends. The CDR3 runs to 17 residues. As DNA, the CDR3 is TGTGCCAGCAGCTTAGCCCTACCGACCCCAGGCGCAGATACGCAGTATTTT. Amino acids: CASSLALPTPGADTQYF.

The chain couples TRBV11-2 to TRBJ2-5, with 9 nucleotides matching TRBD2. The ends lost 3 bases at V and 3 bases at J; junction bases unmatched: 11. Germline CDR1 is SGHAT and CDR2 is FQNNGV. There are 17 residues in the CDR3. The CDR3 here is CASSFWGLASGEETQYF. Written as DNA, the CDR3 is TGTGCCAGCAGCTTTTGGGGCCTGGCTAGCGGGGAAGAGACCCAGTACTTC.

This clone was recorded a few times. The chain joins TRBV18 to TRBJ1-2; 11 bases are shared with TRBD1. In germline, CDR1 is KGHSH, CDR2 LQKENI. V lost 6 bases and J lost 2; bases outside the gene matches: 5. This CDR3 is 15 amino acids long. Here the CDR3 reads CASSPGTGGNYGYTF. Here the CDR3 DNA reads TGTGCCAGCTCTCCGGGGACAGGGGGGAACTATGGCTACACCTTC.

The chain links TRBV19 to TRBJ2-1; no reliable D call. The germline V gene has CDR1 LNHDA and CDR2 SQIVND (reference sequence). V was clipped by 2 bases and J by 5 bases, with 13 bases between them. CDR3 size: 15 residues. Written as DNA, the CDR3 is TGTGCCAGTAGTATAAGTTTGCGCGTCCACAATGAGCAGTTCTTC. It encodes CASSISLRVHNEQFF.

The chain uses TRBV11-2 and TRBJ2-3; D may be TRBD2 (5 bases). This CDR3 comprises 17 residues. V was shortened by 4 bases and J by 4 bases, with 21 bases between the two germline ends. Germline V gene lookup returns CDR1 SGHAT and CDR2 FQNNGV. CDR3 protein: CASSSARGRAVSDTQYF. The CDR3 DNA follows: TGTGCCAGCAGCTCGGCGAGAGGGCGGGCGGTCTCAGATACGCAGTATTTT.

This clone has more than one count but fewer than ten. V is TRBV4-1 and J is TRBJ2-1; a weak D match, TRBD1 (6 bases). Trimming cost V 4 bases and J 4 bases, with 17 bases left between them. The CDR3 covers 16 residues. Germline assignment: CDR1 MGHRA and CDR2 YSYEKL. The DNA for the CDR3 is TGCGCCAGCAGCCGGATGGACAGCGTCCAATACAATGAGCAGTTCTTC. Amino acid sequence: CASSRMDSVQYNEQFF.

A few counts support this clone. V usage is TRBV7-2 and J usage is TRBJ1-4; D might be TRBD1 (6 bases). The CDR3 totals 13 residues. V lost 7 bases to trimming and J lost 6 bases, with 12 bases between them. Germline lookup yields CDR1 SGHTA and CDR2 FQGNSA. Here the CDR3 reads CASTRDIDEKLFF. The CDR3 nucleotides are TGTGCCAGCACCCGGGACATCGATGAAAAACTGTTTTTT.

The CDR3 coding sequence is TGTGCCTGGAGTCTATCAGGAGGGAACACCATATATTTT. Its translation is CAWSLSGGNTIYF. The chain uses TRBV30 and TRBJ1-3; D remains ambiguous. The germline V gene encodes CDR1 GTSNPN and CDR2 SVGIG (reference sequence). V lost 2 bases, J lost 7 bases, and 12 bases lay in between. This CDR3 comprises 13 residues.

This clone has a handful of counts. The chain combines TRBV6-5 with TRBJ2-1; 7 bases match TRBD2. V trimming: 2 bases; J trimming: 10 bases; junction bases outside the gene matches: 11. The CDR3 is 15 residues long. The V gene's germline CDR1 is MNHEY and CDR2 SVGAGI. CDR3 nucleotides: TGTGCCAGCAGTTACCCCATCAGGGCGGGGGTAGAGCAGTTCTTC. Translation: CASSYPIRAGVEQFF.

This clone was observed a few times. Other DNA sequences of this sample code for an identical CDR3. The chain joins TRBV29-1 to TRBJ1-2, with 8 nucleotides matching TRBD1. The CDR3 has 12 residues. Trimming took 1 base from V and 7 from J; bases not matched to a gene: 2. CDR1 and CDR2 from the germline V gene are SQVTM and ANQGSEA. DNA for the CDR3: TGCAGCGTTGAAGCAGGGGGCGGTGGCTACACCTTC. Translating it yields CSVEAGGGGYTF.

CDR3 sequence: CASSLDRVRGTGELFF. CDR3 bases: TGCGCCAGCAGCCTTGACAGGGTCCGGGGCACCGGGGAGCTGTTTTTT. The rearrangement joins TRBV4-1 to TRBJ2-2; 7 bases align to TRBD1. The ends lost 4 bases at V and 4 bases at J; junction bases unmatched: 9. The CDR3 loop spans 16 amino acids. Germline V gives CDR1 MGHRA, CDR2 YSYEKL.

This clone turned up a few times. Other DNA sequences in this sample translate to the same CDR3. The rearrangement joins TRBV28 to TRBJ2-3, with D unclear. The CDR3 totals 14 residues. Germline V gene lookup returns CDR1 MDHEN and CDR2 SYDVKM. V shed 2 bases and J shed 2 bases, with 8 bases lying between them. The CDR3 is CASSLGLLTDTQYF. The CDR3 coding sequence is TGTGCCAGCAGTTTAGGGCTACTCACAGATACGCAGTATTTT. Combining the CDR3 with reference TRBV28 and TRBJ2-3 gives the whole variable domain DVKVTQSSRYLVKRTGEKVFLECVQDMDHENMFWYRQDPGLGLRLIYFSYDVKMKEKGDIPEGYSVSREKKERFSLILESASTNQTSMYLCASSLGLLTDTQYFGPGTRLTVL.

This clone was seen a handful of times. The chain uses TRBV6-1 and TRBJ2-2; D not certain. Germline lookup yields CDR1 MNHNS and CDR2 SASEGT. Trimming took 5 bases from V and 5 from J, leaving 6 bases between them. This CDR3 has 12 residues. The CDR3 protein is CASSWATGELFF. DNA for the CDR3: TGTGCCAGCAGTTGGGCTACCGGGGAGCTGTTTTTT.

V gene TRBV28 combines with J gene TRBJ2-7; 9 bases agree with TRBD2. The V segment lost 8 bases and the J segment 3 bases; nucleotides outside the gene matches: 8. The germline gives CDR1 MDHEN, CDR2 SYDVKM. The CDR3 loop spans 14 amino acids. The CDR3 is CASGEAGGGYEQYF. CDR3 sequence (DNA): TGTGCCAGCGGGGAAGCGGGAGGTGGCTACGAGCAGTACTTC.

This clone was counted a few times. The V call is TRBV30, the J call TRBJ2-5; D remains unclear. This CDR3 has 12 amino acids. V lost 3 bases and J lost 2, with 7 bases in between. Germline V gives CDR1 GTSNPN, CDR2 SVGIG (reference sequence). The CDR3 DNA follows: TGTGCCTGGAGCGTCAGGCAAGAGACCCAGTACTTC. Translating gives CAWSVRQETQYF.

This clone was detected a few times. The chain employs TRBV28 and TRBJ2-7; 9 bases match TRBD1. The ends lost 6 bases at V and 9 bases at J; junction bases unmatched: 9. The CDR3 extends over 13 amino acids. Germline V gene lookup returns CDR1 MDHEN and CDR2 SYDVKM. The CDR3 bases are TGTGCCAGCAGGGGGGGACAGGGTAGTAGGCAGTACTTC. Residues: CASRGGQGSRQYF.